Below are 21 T cell receptor beta chains sequenced from a single sample in a study of tumor-infiltrating lymphocytes in primary liver carcinoma. TCR beta cDNA was reverse-transcribed from about 500 ng of total RNA. The reaction used a constant-region primer and ProtoScript II reverse transcriptase. Amplification in three nested multiplex PCR rounds with slightly modified ARM-PCR gave rise to TCR beta libraries. TRBV1-TRBV30 forward and Cbeta reverse primers drove the first two approximately 11-cycle rounds. TCRdb used MiXCR to reprocess the multiplex PCR reads, holding one entry per CDR3 protein. Seen here are some 200,000 distinct CDR3 sequences, about 61% observed once, and the top ten hold under 7.5%. Blood RNA came from unsorted whole blood; germline DNA was also extracted. The sample was peripheral blood. The receptors originated from a woman aged 60-75 years with primary liver carcinoma and hepatitis B virus infection.

Of note for this clonotype: At one end the junction does not follow the germline gene, possibly because of a read error. The chain joins TRBV11-2 to TRBJ2-1; TRBD2 aligns across 7 bases. The CDR3 has 14 amino acids. Per germline, CDR1 SGHAT and CDR2 FQNNGV. The CDR3 is CASNLGRDYNEHFF. Written as DNA, the CDR3 is TGTGCCAGCAACTTAGGGAGGGACTACAATGAGCACTTCTTC.

Points on this clonotype: A much bigger clone sits one base away, suggesting this may be a read error. The V and J genes are TRBV6-5 and TRBJ2-7, with TRBD2 matching 8 bases. The CDR3 sequence is 15 residues long. Germline trimming cut 2 bases from V and 2 bases from J; bases unmatched to any gene: 5. From germline, CDR1 is MNHEY and CDR2 SVGAGI. Here the CDR3 DNA reads TGTGCCAGCAGTTACATTAGCGGGATCGCCTACGAGCAGTACTTC. This encodes CASSYISGIAYEQYF.

This clonotype was counted a few times. V usage is TRBV7-9 and J usage is TRBJ1-2; a weak D match, TRBD1 (5 bases). CDR1 and CDR2 (germline): SEHNR, FQNEAQ (reference sequence). The CDR3 runs 15 residues. Trimming removed 4 bases at V and 2 bases at J, with 14 bases between. The CDR3 is CASSSREGPNYGYTF. CDR3 nucleotides: TGTGCCAGCAGCTCGAGGGAGGGACCCAACTATGGCTACACCTTC.

To note about this clonotype: Without the conserved terminal phenylalanine or tryptophan, this CDR3 likely stems from a read error. The V and J genes are TRBV11-2 and TRBJ1-1; no clear D gene. Germline loops: CDR1 SGHAT, CDR2 FQNNGV. The CDR3 consists of 13 residues. The CDR3 is CASSLDMNTEAFS. In DNA, the CDR3 is TGTGCCAGCAGCTTAGACATGAATACTGAAGCTTTCTCT.

The chain uses TRBV28 and TRBJ1-2, with a tentative D call TRBD1 (5 bases). Trimming left V 3 bases short and J 5 bases short, with 10 bases between. Germline V gives CDR1 MDHEN, CDR2 SYDVKM. There are 13 residues in the CDR3. CDR3: CASSLEGTYGYTF. The CDR3 nucleotides are TGTGCCAGCAGTTTGGAGGGGACTTATGGCTACACCTTC.

In its sample, this clonotype was seen a few times. It may be a read error: a sequence one base away is much more abundant. This rearrangement joins TRBV7-8 to TRBJ1-1, with D possibly matching TRBD1 (6 bases). The V gene's germline CDR1 is SGHVS and CDR2 FQNEAQ. The CDR3 has 12 residues. With 8 bases removed from V and 5 bases from J, the gap between germline ends came to 12 bases. CDR3 region: CASGSGDTEAFF. As DNA, the CDR3 is TGTGCCAGCGGTTCAGGGGATACTGAAGCTTTCTTT.

This clonotype was detected many times. The rearrangement joins TRBV11-2 to TRBJ2-7, with D perhaps being TRBD1 or TRBD2 (5 bases each). CDR1 and CDR2 (germline): SGHAT, FQNNGV. This CDR3 has 13 amino acids. Trimming left V 6 bases short and J 4 bases short, with 13 bases between. The CDR3 sequence: CASRNRGRYEQYF. DNA for the CDR3: TGTGCCAGCAGAAACCGGGGCCGTTACGAGCAGTACTTC. The full variable domain, with the rest looked up from reference TRBV11-2 and TRBJ2-7, is EAGVAQSPRYKIIEKRQSVAFWCNPISGHATLYWYQQILGQGPKLLIQFQNNGVVDDSQLPKDRFSAERLKGVDSTLKIQPAKLEDSAVYLCASRNRGRYEQYFGPGTRLTVT.

With respect to this clonotype: Because the CDR3 is missing its conserved closing phenylalanine or tryptophan, this is likely a read error. The J gene is TRBJ2-7, the V gene TRBV5-4; tentatively, D is TRBD1 or TRBD2 (6 bases each). Germline lookup yields CDR1 SGHNT and CDR2 YYREEE (reference sequence). This CDR3 is built from 17 residues. V was shortened by 4 bases and J by 4 bases, with 24 bases between the two germline ends. CDR3 sequence: CASSPRRDMGGRYEQYL. Written as DNA, the CDR3 is TGTGCCAGCAGCCCTCGTCGGGACATGGGAGGAAGGTACGAGCAGTACCTC.

For this clonotype: One end of the junction varies from germline; a read error may be responsible. The genes are TRBV11-2 and TRBJ1-2; D is unclear. CDR3 length: 14 residues. Germline CDR1 SGHAT, CDR2 FQNNGV. The CDR3 is CASSRDWQDYDYTF. CDR3 in DNA: TGTGCCAGCAGCAGGGATTGGCAAGACTATGACTACACCTTC.

With regard to this clonotype: Just one base apart from a much larger clone, this may be a read error. The chain carries TRBV29-1 and TRBJ2-2; 7 bases are shared with TRBD2. The CDR3 runs 15 residues. With 3 bases clipped from V and 6 bases from J, the junction kept 10 bases outside the gene matches. Germline values: CDR1 SQVTM, CDR2 ANQGSEA. The CDR3 DNA is TGCAGCGTTGACGGCGGGGGTTATGGGTCCGGGGAGCTGTTTTTT. It yields the protein CSVDGGGYGSGELFF.

The gene calls are TRBV11-3 and TRBJ1-1; perhaps TRBD1 as D (6 bases). Germline V CDR1 and CDR2: SGHNT, YENEEA. V shed 7 bases and J shed 10 bases, with 22 bases lying between them. The CDR3 extends over 14 amino acids. The CDR3: CASTENRGGRIAFF. CDR3 DNA: TGTGCCAGCACCGAGAACCGAGGGGGGAGGATAGCTTTCTTT.

The gene calls are TRBV20-1 and TRBJ1-2, with 8 nucleotides matching TRBD1. Germline values: CDR1 DFQATT, CDR2 SNEGSKA (reference sequence). J was trimmed by 1 base and V by 6 bases; bases with no gene match: 4. The CDR3 length is 13 residues. The CDR3 reads CSARGPSNYGYTF. CDR3 DNA: TGCAGTGCCAGGGGGCCGAGTAACTATGGCTACACCTTC.

Concerning this clonotype itself: Here the CDR3 omits its conserved ending phenylalanine or tryptophan, so a read error is the likely source. The V call is TRBV6-1, the J call TRBJ2-7; D is unresolved. Germline CDR1 MNHNS, CDR2 SASEGT. V was shortened by 5 bases and J by 7 bases, with 18 bases between the two germline ends. The CDR3 has 14 residues. Here the CDR3 DNA reads TGTGCCAGCAGTTTAACTGGCGCTACTACAGAGCAGTACTTA. Its translation: CASSLTGATTEQYL.

J is TRBJ2-1 and V is TRBV2, with a tentative D call TRBD2 (5 bases). In germline, CDR1 is SNHLY, CDR2 FYNNEI. The CDR3 is 14 amino acids. Trimming took off 6 bases at V and 0 bases at J, with 9 bases between the two ends. This CDR3 is CASRTTSSYNEQFF. Written as DNA, the CDR3 is TGTGCCAGCAGGACTACCAGCTCCTACAATGAGCAGTTCTTC. The full variable domain, rest sourced from reference TRBV2 and TRBJ2-1, is EPEVTQTPSHQVTQMGQEVILRCVPISNHLYFYWYRQILGQKVEFLVSFYNNEISEKSEIFDDQFSVERPDGSNFTLKIRSTKLEDSAMYFCASRTTSSYNEQFFGPGTRLTVL.

This clonotype was recorded only once. This chain joins TRBV11-2 and TRBJ2-3; D remains unclear. Trimming cost V 7 bases and J 3 bases, with 20 bases left between them. This CDR3 comprises 16 residues. Germline V lookup: CDR1 SGHAT, CDR2 FQNNGV. CDR3: CASTPELASSTDTQYF. The CDR3 DNA reads TGTGCCAGCACCCCAGAACTTGCTTCTAGTACAGATACGCAGTATTTT.

Points on this clonotype: One junction end does not reproduce the germline sequence, and a read error may be involved. This chain links TRBV29-1 with TRBJ1-1, with D hard to call. The germline CDR1 and CDR2 sequences are SQVTM and ANQGSEA. This CDR3 spans 11 amino acids. CDR3 coding DNA: TGCAGCGCTAGGGCAGGACCTGAAGCTATCTTT. Its translation is CSARAGPEAIF.

For this clonotype: One junction end disagrees with the germline gene, perhaps due to a read error. V gene TRBV6-5 combines with J gene TRBJ2-5; tentative D call: TRBD2 (5 bases). This CDR3 has 15 residues. Germline V lookup: CDR1 MNHEY, CDR2 SVGAGI. The CDR3: CTSSYSAGTQETQHF. Written as DNA, the CDR3 is TGTACCAGCAGTTACTCGGCGGGTACACAAGAGACCCAGCACTTC.

The V and J genes are TRBV12-3 or TRBV12-4 and TRBJ1-2; 7 bases are a match to TRBD1. There are 14 residues in the CDR3. DNA for the CDR3: TGTGTCTGCAGTATTCGACAGGGTGGAGAGGGCTACACCTTC. The encoded protein is CVCSIRQGGEGYTF.

Notes on this clonotype: The junction departs from germline at one end; a sequencing error may be responsible. This chain connects TRBV10-2 to TRBJ2-3; D possibly matches TRBD1 or TRBD2 (6 bases each). The germline V gene has CDR1 WSHSY and CDR2 SAAADI. The CDR3 totals 17 residues. The CDR3: CSSSGGGTGAGRDTQYF. In DNA, the CDR3 is TGCTCCAGCAGTGGGGGCGGGACTGGGGCTGGCAGGGATACGCAGTATTTT.

In this sample, this clonotype turned up many times. The junction shows a germline mismatch at one end, possibly a read error. The rearrangement links TRBV6-1 to TRBJ1-1, with TRBD1 as a possible D gene (6 bases). The CDR3 sequence is 14 residues long. CDR1 and CDR2 from the germline V gene are MNHNS and SASEGT. The CDR3 is CASREGQPRTEAFF. CDR3 DNA: TGTGCCAGCAGGGAAGGACAGCCGCGCACTGAAGCTTTCTTT.

With regard to this clonotype: Likely a read error: the CDR3 ends without its conserved phenylalanine or tryptophan. The chain couples TRBV28 to TRBJ1-5; 7 bases fit TRBD1. V shed 7 bases, J shed 3 bases, and the junction held 18 bases outside the gene matches. The CDR3 sequence is 18 residues long. Germline V gene data show CDR1 as MDHEN and CDR2 as SYDVKM. CDR3 in DNA: TGTGCCAGCATTTGGCCAACGCGGACAGGAGGATTCAATCAGCCCCAGCATCTT. Its protein product is CASIWPTRTGGFNQPQHL.